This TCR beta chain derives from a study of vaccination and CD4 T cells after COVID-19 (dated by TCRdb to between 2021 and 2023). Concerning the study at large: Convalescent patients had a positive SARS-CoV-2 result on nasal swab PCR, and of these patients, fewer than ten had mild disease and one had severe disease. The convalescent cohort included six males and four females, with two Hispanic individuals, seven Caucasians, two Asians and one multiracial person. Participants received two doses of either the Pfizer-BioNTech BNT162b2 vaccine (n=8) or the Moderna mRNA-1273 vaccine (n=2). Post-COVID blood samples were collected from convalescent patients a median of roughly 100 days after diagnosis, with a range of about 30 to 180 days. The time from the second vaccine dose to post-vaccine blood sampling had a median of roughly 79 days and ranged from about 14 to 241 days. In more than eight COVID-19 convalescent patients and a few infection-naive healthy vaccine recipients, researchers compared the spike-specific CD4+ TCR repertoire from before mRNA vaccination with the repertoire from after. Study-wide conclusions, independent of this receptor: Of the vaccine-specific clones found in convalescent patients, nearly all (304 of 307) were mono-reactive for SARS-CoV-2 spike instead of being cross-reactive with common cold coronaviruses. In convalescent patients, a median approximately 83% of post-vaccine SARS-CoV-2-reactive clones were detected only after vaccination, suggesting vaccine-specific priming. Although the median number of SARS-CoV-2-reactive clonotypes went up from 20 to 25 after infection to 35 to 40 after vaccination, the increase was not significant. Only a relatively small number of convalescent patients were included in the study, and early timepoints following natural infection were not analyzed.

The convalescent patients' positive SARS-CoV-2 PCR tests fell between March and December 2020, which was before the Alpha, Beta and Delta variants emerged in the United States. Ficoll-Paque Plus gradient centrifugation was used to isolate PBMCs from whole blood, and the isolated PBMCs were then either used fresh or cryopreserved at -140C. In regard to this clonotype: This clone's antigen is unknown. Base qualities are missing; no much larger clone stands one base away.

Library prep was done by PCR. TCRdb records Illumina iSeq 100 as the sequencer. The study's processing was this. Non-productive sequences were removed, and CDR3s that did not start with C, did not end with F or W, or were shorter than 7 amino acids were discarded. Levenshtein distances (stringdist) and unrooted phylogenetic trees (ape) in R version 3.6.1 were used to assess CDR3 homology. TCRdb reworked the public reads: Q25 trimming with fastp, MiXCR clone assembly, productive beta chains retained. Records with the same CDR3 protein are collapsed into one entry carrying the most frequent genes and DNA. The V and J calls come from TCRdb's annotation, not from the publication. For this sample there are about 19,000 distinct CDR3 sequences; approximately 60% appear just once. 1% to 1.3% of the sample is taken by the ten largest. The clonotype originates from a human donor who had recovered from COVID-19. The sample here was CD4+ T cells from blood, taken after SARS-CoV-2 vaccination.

The CDR3 sequence is CASRTRSDTQYF. The nucleotides are TGTGCCAGCAGAACTAGATCAGATACGCAGTATTTT. The chain joins TRBV12-3 or TRBV12-4 to TRBJ2-3, and TRBD2 may be the D gene, going by 5 matching bases. Inclusive of the bounding cysteine and phenylalanine, the CDR3 is 12 residues long. The read is trimmed to its CDR3 DNA, 36 bases read in frame from base 1. V and J are truncated by 6 bases and 4 bases respectively, leaving an intervening sequence of 8 bases.